Each of the 5 T cell receptor beta chains below was sequenced from the same sample in a study of blood T cell repertoires in COVID-19. This table comes from immunoSEQ multiplex PCR, and its TCRdb copy is limited to in-frame clones, with some not included. Of about 200,000 clones in the sample, more than 75% are singletons; the top ten hold approximately 5.6%. The sample taken for sequencing was peripheral blood. These receptors all stem from a man aged 40-50 years with active or convalescent COVID-19.

This clone showed up many times. The chain employs TRBV6-4 and TRBJ2-1; 9 positions agree with TRBD1. V gave up 8 bases and J gave up 2 bases; unmatched junction bases: 7. Germline assignment: CDR1 MRHNA and CDR2 SNTAGT. The CDR3 is 15 amino acids. The CDR3 spells CASGRTGEPYNEQFF. The CDR3 DNA follows: TGTGCCAGCGGCAGGACAGGGGAACCCTACAATGAGCAGTTCTTC.

V usage is TRBV2 and J usage is TRBJ1-3, with a tentative D call TRBD1 (5 bases). This CDR3 is built from 16 residues. With 3 bases removed from V and 2 bases from J, the gap between germline ends came to 14 bases. CDR1 is SNHLY and CDR2 is FYNNEI in the germline V gene. The DNA for the CDR3 is TGTGCCAGCAGTGATGGGGGGAGGCTAACTGGAAACACCATATATTTT. Protein: CASSDGGRLTGNTIYF.

The genes are TRBV2 and TRBJ2-2; D is ambiguous. With 0 bases removed from V and 7 bases from J, the gap between germline ends came to 15 bases. The CDR3 contains 16 residues. Germline V lookup: CDR1 SNHLY, CDR2 FYNNEI. The CDR3 spells CASSEAPSSLGGELFF. CDR3 in DNA: TGTGCCAGCAGTGAAGCGCCCAGTAGCCTCGGCGGGGAGCTGTTTTTT.

The chain has TRBV10-3 and TRBJ2-3, with 11 bases aligning to TRBD2. V lost 11 bases and J lost 1; bases outside the gene matches: 14. CDR3 length equals 17 residues. Germline lookup yields CDR1 ENHRY and CDR2 SYGVKD. CDR3 amino acids: CASNRGTSGPRTDTQYF. The CDR3 nucleotides read TGTGCCTCAAACAGGGGGACTAGCGGTCCTCGCACAGATACGCAGTATTTT.

V gene TRBV19 combines with J gene TRBJ1-2, with 10 bases fitting TRBD1. The V gene's germline CDR1 is LNHDA and CDR2 SQIVND (reference sequence). Trimming cost V 2 bases and J 6 bases; bases outside gene matches: 6. CDR3 length equals 15 residues. The CDR3 region is CASSIPAGQGNGYTF. CDR3 bases: TGTGCCAGTAGTATACCAGCGGGACAGGGGAATGGCTACACCTTC.